The source of this T cell receptor (beta chain) is a study of cytomegalovirus exposure and HLA in healthy donors. In the study overall: Later, an analysis reported that the 130 or so validation repertoires had used the same platform as the 500 to 750 first-cohort repertoires. Study results and caveats: Among TCR sequences, most were rare, though some public TCRs appeared in many donors. The TCR clusters that emerged in the first cohort tended, a later analysis found, to co-occur in the roughly 110 validation repertoires. Overall, approximately 150 TCR beta chains were annotated as cytomegalovirus-associated.

Germline CDR1 and CDR2: SGDLS and YYNGEE. CDR3 length equals 15 residues. Trimming took 0 bases from V and 2 from J, leaving 10 bases between them. TCRdb keeps only in-frame clones here, not all; method: immunoSEQ multiplex PCR. The sample lists 100,000 to 130,000 clones, roughly 84% seen once, with approximately 3% in the top ten. For this clone: What it binds is not known.

Sample: PBMCs. The rearrangement uses TRBV9 and TRBJ2-3; D remains unclear. The receptor was derived from a woman younger than 30 in good health and CMV-seronegative. DNA for the CDR3: TGTGCCAGCAGCGTAGTCGGTCGTCACACAGATACGCAGTATTTT. This translates into CASSVVGRHTDTQYF.